This T cell receptor (beta chain) was documented in a study of OX40 agonist ivuxolimab in advanced cancers. Study-wide background: The dose-escalation group included hepatocellular carcinoma, melanoma, renal cell carcinoma and head and neck cancer. With a range of roughly 23 to 79, age averaged roughly 60 years, and about 80% were male.

Of note for this clone: No antigen is known for it.

This CDR3 is built from 14 residues. Looked up from germline, CDR1 is SGDLS and CDR2 is YYNGEE. Losses at the gene ends were 0 bases for V and 6 bases for J; bases not matched to a gene: 5. Whole-study results and caveats: More expanded clones were found, on average, in CD8+ than in CD4+ T cells. Antigen targets of the expanded peripheral T cells went undetermined.

Libraries were prepared by immunoSEQ multiplex PCR; TCRdb keeps only in-frame clonotypes and omits some of them. The sample shows roughly 45,000 clones, roughly 85% of them seen only once. The chain couples TRBV9 to TRBJ1-2; 7 bases line up with TRBD1. This receptor was taken from an adult with an advanced solid tumor such as melanoma, head and neck, liver or kidney cancer. Source: CD4+ or CD8+ T cells sorted from blood, taken in a trial of the OX40 agonist ivuxolimab. CDR3 nucleotides: TGTGCCAGCAGCGTAGTAGGGGGCGACCATGGCTACACCTTC. The encoded protein is CASSVVGGDHGYTF.